Listed here are 22 T cell receptor beta chains from one sample, sequenced in a study of T cell clonotyping in hematopoietic cell transplantation. Method: immunoSEQ multiplex PCR; TCRdb's copy keeps in-frame clones and lacks some. The sample has 25,000 to 30,000 clones, approximately 90% seen once. Sequencing used PBMCs, obtained 100 days after allogeneic stem cell transplant. Receptors originate from a female patient aged 50-65 years who had an allogeneic stem cell transplant from a related donor, so the T cells may come from the graft donor. Some clones in this sample may be carry-over from other donors' samples.

The rearrangement links TRBV5-4 to TRBJ2-1; D is possibly TRBD1 (5 bases). CDR3 length: 18 amino acids. V was pared by 0 bases and J by 1 base, with 17 bases between. Per the germline V gene, CDR1 is SGHNT and CDR2 is YYREEE (reference sequence). The CDR3 spells CASSLGPSRDLSYNEQFF. CDR3 nucleotides: TGTGCCAGCAGCTTGGGCCCTTCCAGGGATTTATCCTACAATGAGCAGTTCTTC.

The J gene is TRBJ1-1, the V gene TRBV9, with D possibly TRBD1 on 6 matching bases. Trimming left V 0 bases short and J 6 bases short, with 12 bases between. The CDR3 is 14 residues long. From germline, CDR1 is SGDLS and CDR2 YYNGEE. CDR3 residues: CASSVDPGQPEAFF. The CDR3 DNA reads TGTGCCAGCAGCGTAGATCCCGGACAGCCTGAAGCTTTCTTT.

The chain is built from TRBV5-5 and TRBJ2-7, with TRBD2 as a possible D gene (6 bases). Trimming took off 0 bases at V and 3 bases at J, with 13 bases between the two ends. This CDR3 is 15 amino acids long. Per germline, CDR1 SGHKS and CDR2 YYEKEE (reference sequence). This CDR3 reads CASSLGQGGHYEQYF. The CDR3 DNA follows: TGTGCCAGCAGCTTGGGTCAGGGAGGCCACTACGAGCAGTACTTC.

This clone was observed a single time. The chain is built from TRBV11-2 and TRBJ1-2, with 8 bases aligning to TRBD1. After removal of 3 bases from V and 4 bases from J, the junction contained 1 base not matched to a gene. From germline, CDR1 is SGHAT and CDR2 FQNNGV. The length of the CDR3 is 13 residues. CDR3: CASSFQGAYGYTF. In nucleotides, the CDR3 is TGTGCCAGCAGCTTCCAGGGGGCCTATGGCTACACCTTC.

V is TRBV27 and J is TRBJ1-1; no reliable D call. In germline, CDR1 is MNHEY, CDR2 SMNVEV (reference sequence). CDR3 length: 15 residues. With 4 bases removed from V and 0 bases from J, the gap between germline ends came to 12 bases. For the CDR3, the DNA is TGTGCCAGCAGTTCCATCCCGAAGATGAACACTGAAGCTTTCTTT. Protein: CASSSIPKMNTEAFF.

This clone occurred once. This chain uses TRBV1 with TRBJ2-1; the listed D gene, TRBD2, was not tested against the DNA. TRBV1 is tagged as a pseudogene. The CDR3 is 17 amino acids. For the CDR3, the DNA is TGCACCAGCAGCCAAGTACATTGGACTAGCGGGAACAATGAGCAGTTCTTC. It specifies CTSSQVHWTSGNNEQFF.

This clone appeared a few times. V gene TRBV7-7 combines with J gene TRBJ2-3; no clear D gene. The V gene lost 1 base and the J gene lost 4 bases, with 12 bases spanning the gap. Germline values: CDR1 SSHAT, CDR2 FNYEAQ (reference sequence). This CDR3 has 15 residues. For the CDR3, the DNA is TGTGCCAGCAGCTTAGAGTCAGGTTCGGCAGATACGCAGTATTTT. Residues: CASSLESGSADTQYF.

This CDR3 reads CASSSRVREVEKLFF. CDR3 sequence (DNA): TGTGCCAGCAGTTCCCGAGTACGGGAGGTTGAAAAACTGTTTTTT. The V call is TRBV6-6, the J call TRBJ1-4; no clear D gene. V was pared by 4 bases and J by 7 bases, with 16 bases between. The CDR3 has 15 residues. CDR1 and CDR2 from the germline V gene are MNHNY and SVGAGI (reference sequence).

This sequence joins TRBV7-6 and TRBJ1-2, with D tentatively TRBD1 (6 bases). The CDR3 has 14 residues. Trimming pared 1 base from V and 8 bases from J, leaving 14 bases between. Germline-derived CDR1 and CDR2 are SGHVS and FNYEAQ. The CDR3 here is CASSLGLRGEGYTF. The CDR3 coding sequence is TGTGCCAGCAGCTTAGGTCTCAGGGGTGAGGGCTACACCTTC.

This chain joins TRBV29-1 and TRBJ2-3, with TRBD1 matching over 8 bases. Germline V CDR1 and CDR2: SQVTM, ANQGSEA. The CDR3 totals 14 residues. The ends lost 8 bases at V and 2 bases at J; junction bases unmatched: 9. In nucleotides, the CDR3 is TGCAGCTCCCTCCGGGACAGGAACACAGATACGCAGTATTTT. It encodes CSSLRDRNTDTQYF.

The chain employs TRBV4-1 and TRBJ1-2; D ambiguous. The ends were cut back, 1 base at V and 8 bases at J, with 17 bases in the middle. Germline loops: CDR1 MGHRA, CDR2 YSYEKL. This CDR3 region has 15 residues. CDR3 in DNA: TGCGCCAGCAGCCAAGGTCCCTTCCTCTCTCAGGGCTACACCTTC. This translates into CASSQGPFLSQGYTF.

This clone showed up just a few times. The V and J genes are TRBV19 and TRBJ2-7, with 7 positions matching TRBD2. This CDR3 is built from 15 residues. V shed 4 bases, J shed 5 bases, and the junction held 11 bases outside the gene matches. Germline V gene lookup returns CDR1 LNHDA and CDR2 SQIVND (reference sequence). The CDR3 here is CASSSGYGGWNEQYF. Here the CDR3 DNA reads TGTGCCAGTAGTAGCGGGTACGGGGGGTGGAACGAGCAGTACTTC.

The chain carries TRBV7-2 and TRBJ2-7, with 9 bases aligning to TRBD2. V was clipped by 1 base and J by 3 bases; unmatched bases: 4. Per the germline V gene, CDR1 is SGHTA and CDR2 is FQGNSA. The CDR3 has 15 residues. CDR3 loop: CASSLGAGGGYEQYF. CDR3 bases: TGTGCCAGCAGCTTAGGGGCGGGAGGGGGCTACGAGCAGTACTTC. The full variable domain, completed using reference TRBV7-2 and TRBJ2-7, is GAGVSQSPSNKVTEKGKDVELRCDPISGHTALYWYRQSLGQGLEFLIYFQGNSAPDKSGLPSDRFSAERTGGSVSTLTIQRTQQEDSAVYLCASSLGAGGGYEQYFGPGTRLTVT.

This clone was detected once. The J gene is TRBJ2-2, the V gene TRBV9, with 7 bases aligning to TRBD2. Trimming removed 1 base from V and 7 bases from J; junction bases left unmatched: 10. CDR1 and CDR2 from the germline V gene are SGDLS and YYNGEE. There are 16 residues in the CDR3. The chain's CDR3 is CASSVMGGTDGGELFF. CDR3 nucleotide sequence: TGTGCCAGCAGCGTAATGGGGGGGACTGATGGCGGGGAGCTGTTTTTT. The full variable domain, completed using reference TRBV9 and TRBJ2-2, is DSGVTQTPKHLITATGQRVTLRCSPRSGDLSVYWYQQSLDQGLQFLIQYYNGEERAKGNILERFSAQQFPDLHSELNLSSLELGDSALYFCASSVMGGTDGGELFFGEGSRLTVL.

The CDR3 nucleotides are TGCAGCGTGAGACGGCTAGCGGGGGTCGACACCGGGGAGCTGTTTTTT. Its translation is CSVRRLAGVDTGELFF. The rearrangement uses TRBV29-1 and TRBJ2-2; 10 bases are a match to TRBD2. Germline CDR1 is SQVTM and CDR2 is ANQGSEA. Trimming took 6 bases from V and 3 from J; bases not matched to a gene: 10. This CDR3 spans 16 amino acids.

The gene calls are TRBV4-1 and TRBJ2-7; D is perhaps TRBD1 (6 bases). Germline lookup yields CDR1 MGHRA and CDR2 YSYEKL. Trimming took 3 bases from V and 5 from J, leaving 14 bases between them. This CDR3 region has 14 residues. The CDR3 protein is CASSHKQGYNEQYF. The CDR3 nucleotides read TGCGCCAGCAGCCATAAACAGGGATATAACGAGCAGTACTTC.

The chain uses TRBV10-3 and TRBJ1-2; 8 bases line up with TRBD1. Germline V gene sequence: CDR1 ENHRY, CDR2 SYGVKD. J lost 2 bases, V lost 2 bases, and 7 bases had no gene match. The CDR3 length is 16 residues. In DNA, the CDR3 is TGTGCCATCAGTGAGGGACAGGGCGGAAAGAACTATGGCTACACCTTC. As protein: CAISEGQGGKNYGYTF.

This chain connects TRBV2 to TRBJ1-2, with TRBD1 as a possible D gene (6 bases). The CDR3 loop spans 14 amino acids. CDR1 is SNHLY and CDR2 is FYNNEI in the germline V gene. Trimming cost V 0 bases and J 4 bases, with 9 bases left between them. The DNA for the CDR3 is TGTGCCAGCAGTGAAGCAGGGGGGCCCTATGGCTACACCTTC. Encoded protein: CASSEAGGPYGYTF.

This sequence joins TRBV6-5 and TRBJ1-2, with TRBD1 as a possible D gene (5 bases). Germline loops: CDR1 MNHEY, CDR2 SVGAGI. CDR3 length equals 13 residues. V lost 10 bases and J 8 bases, leaving 20 bases between the germline ends. CDR3 in DNA: TGTGCCACCTCCTCATCCTGGGGACGCGGCTACACCTTC. The encoded protein is CATSSSWGRGYTF.

The V and J genes are TRBV6-1 and TRBJ2-1; either TRBD1 or TRBD2 may supply D (5 bases each). Trimming shortened V by 6 bases and J by 8 bases, and 20 bases separated the two germline ends. This CDR3 has 15 amino acids. The germline V gene encodes CDR1 MNHNS and CDR2 SASEGT. Here the CDR3 reads CASRGRLGVGDEQFF. As DNA, the CDR3 is TGTGCCAGCAGGGGTCGGTTGGGGGTAGGGGATGAGCAGTTCTTC.

J is TRBJ2-5 and V is TRBV28, with D possibly being TRBD1 or TRBD2 (5 bases each). CDR1 is MDHEN and CDR2 is SYDVKM in the germline V gene. Trimming pared 3 bases from V and 1 base from J, leaving 15 bases between. The length of the CDR3 is 16 residues. This CDR3 reads CASSFFGTATQETQYF. CDR3 coding DNA: TGTGCCAGCAGTTTCTTTGGGACGGCGACCCAAGAGACCCAGTACTTC.

This clone came up once. V is TRBV7-2 and J is TRBJ2-5; the D is unclear. The germline CDR1 and CDR2 sequences are SGHTA and FQGNSA. With 5 bases removed from V and 1 base from J, the gap between germline ends came to 11 bases. The CDR3 consists of 14 residues. Written as DNA, the CDR3 is TGTGCCAGCAGCGCGACGGGCCTCCAAGAGACCCAGTACTTC. It yields the protein CASSATGLQETQYF.